What follows are 10 T cell receptor beta chains derived from one specimen sequenced in a study of blood T cell repertoires in COVID-19. Profiling relied on immunoSEQ multiplex PCR, and the TCRdb table lists in-frame clones only, not all of them. The data contain 210,000 or so clones, 70% to 90% of them singletons. The sample comprised peripheral blood. These receptors were taken from an elderly woman with acute or convalescent COVID-19.

The gene calls are TRBV6-6 and TRBJ2-1, with 8 bases that match TRBD2. Looked up from germline, CDR1 is MNHNY and CDR2 is SVGAGI (reference sequence). J was trimmed by 4 bases and V by 6 bases; bases with no gene match: 8. The CDR3 sequence is 15 residues long. The CDR3 DNA follows: TGTGCCAGCAGAGGTAGCGGGACTCAATACAATGAGCAGTTCTTC. Translation: CASRGSGTQYNEQFF.

This clone appeared a few times. The rearrangement uses TRBV7-3 and TRBJ2-1; D remains ambiguous. With 6 bases removed from V and 0 bases from J, the gap between germline ends came to 12 bases. The CDR3 extends over 15 amino acids. Per germline, CDR1 SGHTA and CDR2 FQGTGA. The CDR3 bases are TGTGCCAGCAGTCAGGTCTCAAGCTCCTACAATGAGCAGTTCTTC. As protein: CASSQVSSSYNEQFF. Based on the CDR3 plus reference TRBV7-3 and TRBJ2-1, the full variable domain is GAGVSQTPSNKVTEKGKYVELRCDPISGHTALYWYRQSLGQGPEFLIYFQGTGAADDSGLPNDRFFAVRPEGSVSTLKIQRTERGDSAVYLCASSQVSSSYNEQFFGPGTRLTVL.

This clone has a single count. This sequence joins TRBV7-2 and TRBJ1-2; no clear D. Trimming took 3 bases from V and 2 from J, leaving 10 bases between them. Germline values: CDR1 SGHTA, CDR2 FQGNSA. The CDR3 length is 14 residues. DNA for the CDR3: TGTGCCAGCAGCTTCTTAGCAGAAAACTATGGCTACACCTTC. Amino acids: CASSFLAENYGYTF. The complete variable domain, with remaining parts taken from reference TRBV7-2 and TRBJ1-2, reads GAGVSQSPSNKVTEKGKDVELRCDPISGHTALYWYRQSLGQGLEFLIYFQGNSAPDKSGLPSDRFSAERTGGSVSTLTIQRTQQEDSAVYLCASSFLAENYGYTFGSGTRLTVV.

The chain uses TRBV7-3 and TRBJ1-1; 8 nucleotides line up with TRBD1. V lost 0 bases, J lost 4 bases, and 1 base stayed unmatched. Per germline, CDR1 SGHTA and CDR2 FQGTGA. The CDR3 covers 14 residues. CDR3: CASSLTTGGTEAFF. CDR3 nucleotide sequence: TGTGCCAGCAGCTTAACCACAGGGGGCACTGAAGCTTTCTTT. Full variable domain (missing parts from reference TRBV7-3 and TRBJ1-1): GAGVSQTPSNKVTEKGKYVELRCDPISGHTALYWYRQSLGQGPEFLIYFQGTGAADDSGLPNDRFFAVRPEGSVSTLKIQRTERGDSAVYLCASSLTTGGTEAFFGQGTRLTVV.

In DNA, the CDR3 is TGTGCCAGCAGCCGCATGGATCCAGGGAACACCATATATTTT. Its translation: CASSRMDPGNTIYF. The V and J genes are TRBV6-2 or TRBV6-3 and TRBJ1-3, with a possible D match to TRBD1 (5 bases). Germline CDR1 is MNHEY and CDR2 is SVGEGT. The CDR3 totals 14 residues. The V end was cut by 6 bases, the J end by 7 bases, with 16 bases between.

V and J are TRBV30 and TRBJ2-7, with D perhaps TRBD2 (6 bases). This CDR3 has 14 residues. Deletions cut 3 bases from V and 3 bases from J, with 15 bases between. Germline lookup yields CDR1 GTSNPN and CDR2 SVGIG (reference sequence). As DNA, the CDR3 is TGTGCCTGGAGCCGAAGGGGACTCGGCTACGAGCAGTACTTC. Protein product: CAWSRRGLGYEQYF.

The CDR3 sequence is CASSLVPDYSYEQYF. The CDR3 region has the DNA TGTGCCAGCAGCTTAGTTCCGGACTACTCCTACGAGCAGTACTTC. The gene calls are TRBV7-9 and TRBJ2-7; possibly TRBD2 for D (6 bases). From germline, CDR1 is SEHNR and CDR2 FQNEAQ (reference sequence). The CDR3 covers 15 residues. The V end was cut by 1 base, the J end by 0 bases, with 10 bases between. The full variable domain, completed using reference TRBV7-9 and TRBJ2-7, is DTGVSQNPRHKITKRGQNVTFRCDPISEHNRLYWYRQTLGQGPEFLTYFQNEAQLEKSRLLSDRFSAERPKGSFSTLEIQRTEQGDSAMYLCASSLVPDYSYEQYFGPGTRLTVT.

The chain employs TRBV6-5 and TRBJ2-7; weak D call: TRBD1 (6 bases). Germline V gene data show CDR1 as MNHEY and CDR2 as SVGAGI. This CDR3 has 15 residues. V was clipped by 4 bases and J by 2 bases, with 15 bases between them. CDR3 nucleotide sequence: TGTGCCAGCAGTTTTGCCGGGACATCCGCCTACGAGCAGTACTTC. This sequence encodes CASSFAGTSAYEQYF.

The chain uses TRBV7-6 and TRBJ2-7; 11 bases map to TRBD1. Unmatched junction bases numbered 5, after V lost 2 bases and J lost 2 bases. Germline V gives CDR1 SGHVS, CDR2 FNYEAQ. This CDR3 spans 16 amino acids. In nucleotides, the CDR3 is TGTGCCAGCAGCTTAAACATGGGACAGGGGGCCTACGAGCAGTACTTC. Translation gives CASSLNMGQGAYEQYF.

This rearrangement joins TRBV18 to TRBJ2-1; D possibly corresponds to TRBD2 (6 bases). This CDR3 comprises 14 residues. Germline V gene data show CDR1 as KGHSH and CDR2 as LQKENI. V shed 6 bases and J shed 5 bases, with 14 bases lying between them. This CDR3 is CASSGGAEDNEQFF. DNA of the CDR3: TGTGCCAGCTCGGGGGGAGCGGAGGACAATGAGCAGTTCTTC.